Listed here are 20 T cell receptor beta chains from one sample, sequenced in a study of T cells in Graves' hyperthyroidism and ophthalmopathy. RNA transcripts yielded amplified TCR beta CDR3 regions. With the HTBI primer set, the TCR CDR3 went through a first round of RT-PCR. In TCRdb, the multiplex PCR reads were re-called with MiXCR into one record per CDR3 protein. The profile shows more than 350,000 distinct CDR3 sequences, approximately 14% of them singletons. Source material: blood. The receptor set was obtained from a woman aged 60-70 years with Graves' ophthalmopathy.

This clonotype occurred many times. V and J are TRBV18 and TRBJ2-3, with 9 bases matching TRBD2. Looked up from germline, CDR1 is KGHSH and CDR2 is LQKENI. Trimming at V came to 4 bases and at J to 4 bases, leaving 6 bases not matched to a gene. There are 15 residues in the CDR3. CDR3 nucleotides: TGTGCCAGCTCACGGCGGGAGGGCCTCCCAGATACGCAGTATTTT. As protein: CASSRREGLPDTQYF. The variable domain in full, with the rest retrieved from reference TRBV18 and TRBJ2-3, is NAGVMQNPRHLVRRRGQEARLRCSPMKGHSHVYWYRQLPEEGLKFMVYLQKENIIDESGMPKERFSAEFPKEGPSILRIQQVVRGDSAAYFCASSRREGLPDTQYFGPGTRLTVL.

Only a few counts were recorded for this clonotype. This chain uses TRBV3-1 with TRBJ2-1; the match to TRBD1 covers 8 bases. V gave up 3 bases and J gave up 3 bases; unmatched junction bases: 7. The germline V gene has CDR1 LGHDT and CDR2 YNNKEL (reference sequence). The CDR3 totals 16 residues. CDR3 loop: CASSHLGQGDYNEQFF. Here the CDR3 DNA reads TGTGCCAGCAGCCACCTAGGACAGGGCGACTACAATGAGCAGTTCTTC.

This clonotype was seen many times. The chain is built from TRBV3-1 and TRBJ1-1, with unresolved D. Trimming removed 2 bases from V and 0 bases from J, with 7 bases in between. Germline V CDR1 and CDR2: LGHDT, YNNKEL (reference sequence). The CDR3 covers 14 residues. The CDR3 nucleotides read TGTGCCAGCAGCCAAATCCTAATGAACACTGAAGCTTTCTTT. Protein sequence: CASSQILMNTEAFF. Filled out from reference TRBV3-1 and TRBJ1-1, the complete variable domain reads DTAVSQTPKYLVTQMGNDKSIKCEQNLGHDTMYWYKQDSKKFLKIMFSYNNKELIINETVPNRFSPKSPDKAHLNLHINSLELGDSAVYFCASSQILMNTEAFFGQGTRLTVV.

This chain links TRBV7-8 with TRBJ1-1; no clear D gene. V dropped 1 base and J dropped 4 bases, with 7 bases sitting between them. Germline V CDR1 and CDR2: SGHVS, FQNEAQ. This CDR3 has 13 residues. The CDR3 coding sequence is TGTGCCAGCAGCTTAGTTGGTAGCACTGAAGCTTTCTTT. This encodes CASSLVGSTEAFF.

There are many counts of this clonotype. V gene TRBV10-3 combines with J gene TRBJ2-7; the D is unclear. Germline V gene sequence: CDR1 ENHRY, CDR2 SYGVKD. This CDR3 is built from 15 residues. Trimming left V 2 bases short and J 2 bases short, with 13 bases between. DNA for the CDR3: TGTGCCATCAGTGAGAATCAACCGACCCCCTACGAGCAGTACTTC. Translation gives CAISENQPTPYEQYF.

This clonotype was seen many times. The chain combines TRBV12-5 with TRBJ2-3; D gene uncertain. The CDR3 length is 12 residues. Trimming left V 6 bases short and J 6 bases short, with 10 bases between. CDR1 and CDR2 from the germline V gene are LGHNT and FRNRAP. The CDR3 coding sequence is TGTGCTAGTGGCTACCCCTACGATACGCAGTATTTT. Its translation is CASGYPYDTQYF.

There are many counts of this clonotype. The germline gene is not matched at one end of the junction; a read error may be the cause. The chain employs TRBV5-1 and TRBJ2-7; tentative D call: TRBD1 (6 bases). The CDR3 spans 14 residues. The germline gives CDR1 SGHRS, CDR2 YFSETQ. In nucleotides, the CDR3 is TGTGCCAGCAGCCTCGGCCAGGGGAGTTACGAGCAGTACTTC. Its protein product is CASSLGQGSYEQYF. Filled out from reference TRBV5-1 and TRBJ2-7, the complete variable domain reads KAGVTQTPRYLIKTRGQQVTLSCSPISGHRSVSWYQQTPGQGLQFLFEYFSETQRNKGNFPGRFSGRQFSNSRSEMNVSTLELGDSALYLCASSLGQGSYEQYFGPGTRLTVT.

This clonotype was found many times. This chain links TRBV28 with TRBJ2-3, with unresolved D. The germline V and J ends were trimmed by 5 bases and 2 bases, with 11 bases remaining between them. This CDR3 is 14 amino acids long. Looked up from germline, CDR1 is MDHEN and CDR2 is SYDVKM. CDR3 in DNA: TGTGCCAGCAGTCGTGGGCGAAACACAGATACGCAGTATTTT. Translated: CASSRGRNTDTQYF.

Only a few counts were recorded for this clonotype. CDR3 residues: CASSFGGAGANVLTF. In nucleotides, the CDR3 is TGTGCCAGCAGTTTCGGGGGGGCTGGGGCCAACGTCCTGACTTTC. The rearrangement links TRBV28 to TRBJ2-6; 8 bases agree with TRBD2. CDR1 is MDHEN, CDR2 SYDVKM, per germline. The CDR3 length is 15 residues. V was pared by 3 bases and J by 2 bases, with 0 bases of the junction left unmatched.

This clonotype was picked up many times. The V and J genes are TRBV28 and TRBJ2-7; 8 nucleotides line up with TRBD2. This CDR3 has 16 residues. Germline lookup yields CDR1 MDHEN and CDR2 SYDVKM. The V segment lost 7 bases and the J segment 7 bases; nucleotides outside the gene matches: 18. In DNA, the CDR3 is TGTGCCAGCACCCTCTACCCGGGGGGGCGGTCGGGGGAGCAGTACTTC. This translates into CASTLYPGGRSGEQYF.

This clonotype was seen repeatedly, ten times or more. V and J are TRBV20-1 and TRBJ2-2; D is undetermined. The germline V and J ends were trimmed by 2 bases and 3 bases, with 4 bases remaining between them. Germline CDR1 reads DFQATT; CDR2 reads SNEGSKA (reference sequence). The CDR3 loop spans 12 amino acids. The CDR3 DNA sequence: TGCAGTGCTAGAACTGACACCGGGGAGCTGTTTTTT. Protein product: CSARTDTGELFF.

This clonotype has at least ten counts. The V call is TRBV5-1, the J call TRBJ1-1; the D is unclear. Germline V lookup: CDR1 SGHRS, CDR2 YFSETQ. The CDR3 sequence is 13 residues long. Trimming pared 1 base from V and 3 bases from J, leaving 7 bases between. The CDR3 here is CASSLLVDTEAFF. The CDR3 nucleotides read TGCGCCAGCAGCTTGTTGGTCGACACTGAAGCTTTCTTT. Combining the CDR3 with reference TRBV5-1 and TRBJ1-1 gives the whole variable domain KAGVTQTPRYLIKTRGQQVTLSCSPISGHRSVSWYQQTPGQGLQFLFEYFSETQRNKGNFPGRFSGRQFSNSRSEMNVSTLELGDSALYLCASSLLVDTEAFFGQGTRLTVV.

The genes are TRBV11-2 and TRBJ1-5, with a tentative D call TRBD1 (5 bases). The germline V and J ends were trimmed by 1 base and 7 bases, with 11 bases remaining between them. The length of the CDR3 is 14 residues. The germline V gene encodes CDR1 SGHAT and CDR2 FQNNGV. CDR3 nucleotide sequence: TGTGCCAGCAGCTTAGGAGACAGCCAGCAGCCCCAGCATTTT. Residues: CASSLGDSQQPQHF.

The V and J genes are TRBV4-2 and TRBJ2-4, with D possibly called TRBD1 or TRBD2 (5 bases each). Germline lookup yields CDR1 LGHNA and CDR2 YNFKEQ. V was pared by 4 bases and J by 9 bases, with 19 bases between. The CDR3 has 15 residues. The CDR3 DNA sequence: TGTGCCAGCAGCCCCCTTCGGGGCAAGGATAGCATTCAGTACTTC. This encodes CASSPLRGKDSIQYF.

This clonotype was seen a few times. The CDR3 DNA reads TGTGCCAGCAGCCAAGGGGGGGACGGACCCTACGAGCAGTACTTC. Translation: CASSQGGDGPYEQYF. The rearrangement uses TRBV4-2 and TRBJ2-7, with a possible D match to TRBD2 (6 bases). The V gene's germline CDR1 is LGHNA and CDR2 YNFKEQ. V was trimmed by 1 base and J by 2 bases, leaving 12 bases between them. CDR3 length equals 15 residues.

This clonotype showed up many times. The V call is TRBV6-1, the J call TRBJ2-7; D unclear. This CDR3 contains 12 residues. V gave up 7 bases and J gave up 6 bases, with 13 bases separating them. CDR1 is MNHNS and CDR2 is SASEGT in the germline V gene. Here the CDR3 reads CASINSYSEQYF. CDR3 bases: TGTGCCAGCATAAACAGCTACTCCGAGCAGTACTTC.

This chain joins TRBV18 and TRBJ2-4, with TRBD2 matching over 10 bases. Germline V lookup: CDR1 KGHSH, CDR2 LQKENI. The ends lost 3 bases at V and 3 bases at J; junction bases unmatched: 11. This CDR3 spans 18 amino acids. The CDR3 is CASSPLASGSLGKNIQYF. In nucleotides, the CDR3 is TGTGCCAGCTCACCTCTGGCTAGCGGGAGTCTCGGCAAAAACATTCAGTACTTC. Supplemented by reference TRBV18 and TRBJ2-4, the full variable domain reads NAGVMQNPRHLVRRRGQEARLRCSPMKGHSHVYWYRQLPEEGLKFMVYLQKENIIDESGMPKERFSAEFPKEGPSILRIQQVVRGDSAAYFCASSPLASGSLGKNIQYFGAGTRLSVL.

The J gene is TRBJ2-1, the V gene TRBV20-1, with 9 bases matching TRBD2. The CDR3 consists of 17 residues. After removal of 2 bases from V and 0 bases from J, the junction contained 8 bases not matched to a gene. The germline CDR1 and CDR2 sequences are DFQATT and SNEGSKA (reference sequence). The DNA of the CDR3 is TGCAGTGCTAGACCAATACTTAGCGGGGGCTCCTACAATGAGCAGTTCTTC. Amino acids: CSARPILSGGSYNEQFF.

This clonotype was detected only a few times. This chain uses TRBV28 with TRBJ1-1; D is unresolved. Trimming removed 5 bases from V and 0 bases from J, with 16 bases in between. The CDR3 has 16 amino acids. In germline, CDR1 is MDHEN, CDR2 SYDVKM. The CDR3 sequence: CASSPAPGGMNTEAFF. The CDR3 DNA reads as TGTGCCAGCAGTCCCGCCCCGGGAGGGATGAACACTGAAGCTTTCTTT. The variable domain in full, completed from reference TRBV28 and TRBJ1-1, reads DVKVTQSSRYLVKRTGEKVFLECVQDMDHENMFWYRQDPGLGLRLIYFSYDVKMKEKGDIPEGYSVSREKKERFSLILESASTNQTSMYLCASSPAPGGMNTEAFFGQGTRLTVV.

This clonotype has at least ten counts. This sequence joins TRBV3-1 and TRBJ2-5, with TRBD1 identical over 7 bases. In germline, CDR1 is LGHDT, CDR2 YNNKEL (reference sequence). Losses at the gene ends were 3 bases for V and 4 bases for J; bases not matched to a gene: 5. The CDR3 runs to 14 residues. CDR3: CASSHRQGAETQYF. In DNA, the CDR3 is TGTGCCAGCAGCCACCGACAGGGTGCAGAGACCCAGTACTTC.